This T cell receptor (beta chain) was identified during a study of blood T cell repertoires in COVID-19. Study in general: The United States, Italy and Spain provided the acute and convalescent COVID-19 samples. T cells, B-cell-depleted T cells, or PBMCs supplied cDNA or gDNA.

In the authors' workflow: For nucleated cells, counts were estimated from reference gene primer amplification. Using immunoSEQ multiplex PCR, the repertoire was profiled, and TCRdb retains in-frame clones only, with some absent. V, J and clone size are taken as reported in that table, and D and trimming were inferred from the DNA itself. The sample lists around 260,000 clones, roughly 88% seen once, with 10% in the top ten. Trimming cost V 3 bases and J 3 bases; bases outside gene matches: 2. Per the germline V gene, CDR1 is DFQATT and CDR2 is SNEGSKA (reference sequence). This CDR3 region has 13 residues.

This clonotype originated in a woman between 65 and 79 years old with COVID-19, enrolled during active disease. The rearrangement joins TRBV20-1 to TRBJ1-1; the match to TRBD1 covers 9 bases. Sequencing was performed on peripheral blood. The CDR3 DNA sequence: TGCAGTGCTAGTAGGACAGGGGACACTGAAGCTTTCTTT. It encodes CSASRTGDTEAFF.